Shown below are 18 T cell receptor beta chains from a single sample sequenced in a study of patients and donors after allogeneic stem cell transplantation. From the RT-PCR reads, TCRdb called clonotypes with MiXCR, one entry per CDR3 protein. The sample includes hundreds of thousands of distinct CDR3 sequences, around 15% of them seen just once. The material sequenced was blood, either unsorted or a sorted T cell fraction (not recorded which). These receptors all stem from a human donor who was either an allogeneic HSCT recipient or a stem cell or donor lymphocyte infusion donor (not recorded which). It is not recorded whose cells these are; they may come from a transplant donor.

This clonotype turned up a few times. The gene calls are TRBV6-5 and TRBJ2-7; no clear D gene. There are 16 residues in the CDR3. In germline, CDR1 is MNHEY, CDR2 SVGAGI. V lost 4 bases and J 6 bases, leaving 22 bases between the germline ends. This CDR3 is CASSSPPWLLGGEQYF. The CDR3 region has the DNA TGTGCCAGCAGTTCCCCTCCTTGGCTATTAGGCGGCGAGCAGTACTTC.

At least ten counts were recorded for this clonotype. This rearrangement joins TRBV11-2 to TRBJ2-1; 9 bases line up with TRBD1. The CDR3 contains 13 residues. The ends lost 5 bases at V and 12 bases at J; junction bases unmatched: 8. In germline, CDR1 is SGHAT, CDR2 FQNNGV. CDR3: CASSINRGLWQFF. CDR3 DNA: TGTGCCAGCAGCATCAACAGGGGGCTATGGCAGTTCTTC.

The chain carries TRBV15 and TRBJ2-5; 7 bases agree with TRBD1. The CDR3 extends over 14 amino acids. The ends lost 2 bases at V and 5 bases at J; junction bases unmatched: 5. Germline assignment: CDR1 LNHNV and CDR2 YYDKDF (reference sequence). CDR3 DNA: TGTGCCACCAGCAGACCAACAGGGGTGGAGACCCAGTACTTC. This encodes CATSRPTGVETQYF.

The chain uses TRBV6-1 and TRBJ2-7; 8 bases line up with TRBD1. Germline CDR1 MNHNS, CDR2 SASEGT. The CDR3 is 13 amino acids. V dropped 6 bases and J dropped 3; count of bases not matched to a gene: 4. In nucleotides, the CDR3 is TGTGCCAGCAGGACAGACAGGGGCTACGAGCAGTACTTC. Translated: CASRTDRGYEQYF.

At least ten counts were recorded for this clonotype. The rearrangement uses TRBV12-3 or TRBV12-4 and TRBJ1-3, with 8 bases matching TRBD1. Trimming cost V 5 bases and J 0 bases; bases outside gene matches: 12. CDR3 length: 18 residues. CDR3 bases: TGTGCCAGCAGTCAAAAATGGACAGGGCCGAGCTCTGGAAACACCATATATTTT. Residues: CASSQKWTGPSSGNTIYF.

This clonotype came up a few times. The CDR3 DNA reads as TGTGCCAGCAGTTACGACCAAGGCACCATATATTTT. Amino acids: CASSYDQGTIYF. J is TRBJ1-3 and V is TRBV6-5; no reliable D call. The V end lost 2 bases, the J end lost 9 bases, and 8 bases lay between the germline ends. CDR3 size: 12 residues. Germline V CDR1 and CDR2: MNHEY, SVGAGI.

This clonotype turned up a few times. J is TRBJ1-1 and V is TRBV28, with D tentatively TRBD1 (6 bases). V lost 3 bases and J 0 bases, leaving 8 bases between the germline ends. Germline-derived CDR1 and CDR2 are MDHEN and SYDVKM. This CDR3 is built from 14 residues. This chain's CDR3 is CASSFGGVNTEAFF. CDR3 nucleotides: TGTGCCAGCAGTTTTGGGGGCGTGAACACTGAAGCTTTCTTT.

The rearrangement joins TRBV19 to TRBJ1-5, with TRBD1 identical over 9 bases. The V gene end was trimmed by 6 bases and the J gene end by 5 bases; junction bases not matched to a gene: 8. CDR1 and CDR2 from the germline V gene are LNHDA and SQIVND (reference sequence). The CDR3 covers 15 residues. CDR3 loop: CASSTRDRVHQPQHF. The CDR3 DNA sequence: TGTGCCAGTAGCACCCGGGACAGGGTCCATCAGCCCCAGCATTTT.

This clonotype was seen a handful of times. The genes are TRBV9 and TRBJ2-3; 12 nucleotides match TRBD2. The V segment lost 3 bases and the J segment 6 bases; nucleotides outside the gene matches: 8. The CDR3 spans 16 residues. Germline V lookup: CDR1 SGDLS, CDR2 YYNGEE. In nucleotides, the CDR3 is TGTGCCAGCAGCGCTCATCTAGCGGGGGGGCCTGATACGCAGTATTTT. Translation: CASSAHLAGGPDTQYF.

The sample holds a few counts of this clonotype. The chain couples TRBV4-2 to TRBJ2-3, with 7 bases fitting TRBD2. CDR3 size: 15 residues. CDR1 and CDR2 (germline): LGHNA, YNFKEQ. V was clipped by 0 bases and J by 6 bases; unmatched bases: 6. The CDR3, as DNA: TGTGCCAGCAGCCAAGATGAGCTAGCGGCCGATACGCAGTATTTT. It codes for CASSQDELAADTQYF.

Turning to this clonotype: This may arise from a read error, as a much more abundant clone is one base away. CDR3 sequence: CSARDRTGSSDQPQHF. The CDR3 DNA follows: TGCAGTGCTAGAGACCGGACAGGGTCGAGCGATCAGCCCCAGCATTTT. J is TRBJ1-5 and V is TRBV20-1, with TRBD1 matching over 8 bases. This CDR3 is built from 16 residues. CDR1 is DFQATT and CDR2 is SNEGSKA in the germline V gene (reference sequence). Trimming removed 0 bases from V and 5 bases from J; junction bases left unmatched: 9.

This clonotype was seen a handful of times. V and J are TRBV2 and TRBJ2-1, with 7 bases that match TRBD1. The germline gives CDR1 SNHLY, CDR2 FYNNEI. After removal of 4 bases from V and 2 bases from J, the junction contained 5 bases not matched to a gene. The CDR3 spans 15 residues. This chain's CDR3 is CASSVRDRTYNEQFF. The DNA of the CDR3 is TGTGCCAGCAGTGTCCGGGACAGAACCTACAATGAGCAGTTCTTC.

This clonotype was seen a handful of times. V is TRBV4-1 and J is TRBJ2-7; TRBD2 matches 8 bases. The CDR3 spans 14 residues. Germline values: CDR1 MGHRA, CDR2 YSYEKL. J lost 3 bases, V lost 4 bases, and 5 bases had no gene match. The CDR3 region has the DNA TGCGCCAGCAGCCCACTAGCGGAGGGCTACGAGCAGTACTTC. As protein: CASSPLAEGYEQYF.

This clonotype was observed at least ten times. The chain combines TRBV5-1 with TRBJ1-1, with D perhaps matching TRBD1 (6 bases). V shed 2 bases and J shed 4 bases, with 12 bases lying between them. Germline values: CDR1 SGHRS, CDR2 YFSETQ. The CDR3 loop spans 14 amino acids. In DNA form, the CDR3 reads TGCGCCAGCAGCTTCCACAGGGAAGGCACTGAAGCTTTCTTT. Translating it yields CASSFHREGTEAFF.

The table lists this clonotype with many counts. This chain's CDR3 is CASSYMGWGTEAFF. The CDR3 region has the DNA TGTGCCAGCAGCTATATGGGGTGGGGCACTGAAGCTTTCTTT. This rearrangement joins TRBV7-2 to TRBJ1-1, with D unclear. This CDR3 has 14 residues. V was cut by 4 bases and J by 4 bases, with 13 bases left in between. In germline, CDR1 is SGHTA, CDR2 FQGNSA.

This clonotype was detected a few times. J is TRBJ2-7 and V is TRBV20-1; 8 bases agree with TRBD1. This CDR3 is built from 16 residues. Germline V gene sequence: CDR1 DFQATT, CDR2 SNEGSKA (reference sequence). Germline trimming cut 6 bases from V and 0 bases from J; bases unmatched to any gene: 13. The DNA of the CDR3 is TGCAGTGCCACCCCCGTTCGACAGGGGAGCTCCTACGAGCAGTACTTC. Protein product: CSATPVRQGSSYEQYF.

This clonotype was seen repeatedly, ten times or more. This chain links TRBV12-3 or TRBV12-4 with TRBJ2-1; TRBD2 matches at 7 bases. The length of the CDR3 is 14 residues. V shed 7 bases, J shed 7 bases, and the junction held 10 bases outside the gene matches. The CDR3 DNA sequence: TGTGCCAGCATCCAGGGACTACAATATAATGAGCAGTTCTTC. It codes for CASIQGLQYNEQFF.

In this sample, this clonotype turned up many times. One end of the junction does not line up with germline, which may come from a read error. The chain recombines TRBV6-1 with TRBJ1-1; the D gene is possibly TRBD1 (5 bases). The CDR3 runs to 13 residues. Per the germline V gene, CDR1 is MNHNS and CDR2 is SASEGT. DNA of the CDR3: TGCGCCAGCAGCCGGGACGGGAACACTGAAGCTTTCTTT. Protein: CASSRDGNTEAFF.